This T cell receptor beta chain was recovered during a study of T-cell reconstitution after alpha-beta-depleted transplantation in children. This clonotype was seen only once. Preparation of the TCRbeta library was carried out with unique molecular identifiers. MiXCR was run by TCRdb on the PCR reads, yielding one entry per CDR3 protein. The sample contains 640,000 or so distinct CDR3 sequences, roughly 15% of which appear only once. Trimming removed 0 bases from V and 2 bases from J, with 7 bases in between. The germline gives CDR1 GTSNPN, CDR2 SVGIG (reference sequence). The CDR3 is 13 residues long.

The receptor was derived from a human donor who donated a stem cell graft to a child with acute myeloid leukemia. V gene TRBV30 combines with J gene TRBJ1-1; D is unresolved. Specimen: PBMCs from the stem cell graft donor, collected from the stem cell graft. CDR3 DNA sequence: TGTGCCTGGAGTGTACAGACCAACACTGAAGCTTTCTTT. The encoded protein is CAWSVQTNTEAFF.